The 8 T cell receptor beta chains listed next were all sequenced from one sample in a study of cytomegalovirus exposure and HLA in healthy donors. Both 60 Vbeta primers and 13 Jbeta primers went into the PCR. The repertoire was sequenced with immunoSEQ multiplex PCR; TCRdb's copy has only in-frame clones and lacks some. The table shows around 140,000 clones, with 76% occurring only once. Sequencing used PBMCs. Every receptor here comes from a female donor in good health and CMV-seropositive.

The chain employs TRBV5-4 and TRBJ1-3, with 10 bases fitting TRBD1. Trimming at V came to 4 bases and at J to 6 bases, leaving 10 bases not matched to a gene. Germline CDR1 SGHNT, CDR2 YYREEE (reference sequence). The CDR3 extends over 16 amino acids. The CDR3 sequence is CASSPGGDRGSNTIYF. CDR3 nucleotides: TGTGCCAGCAGCCCGGGAGGGGACAGGGGCTCAAACACCATATATTTT.

The chain combines TRBV6-1 with TRBJ2-1; 9 bases match TRBD2. V lost 1 base and J lost 3; bases outside the gene matches: 7. The CDR3 totals 17 residues. The germline V gene encodes CDR1 MNHNS and CDR2 SASEGT. CDR3: CASSEGRTSAGYNEQFF. In DNA, the CDR3 is TGTGCCAGCAGTGAAGGCCGGACTAGCGCGGGCTACAATGAGCAGTTCTTC.

V and J are TRBV7-3 and TRBJ2-3; 8 bases are shared with TRBD1. Germline CDR1 SGHTA, CDR2 FQGTGA. V shed 4 bases, J shed 3 bases, and the junction held 9 bases outside the gene matches. The CDR3 sequence is 16 residues long. CDR3 in DNA: TGTGCCAGCAGCTCAGGGGGCGGTTTTCCGACAGATACGCAGTATTTT. Translating gives CASSSGGGFPTDTQYF.

Comment on this clone: Other nucleotide sequences in the sample specify the same CDR3. The chain uses TRBV5-1 and TRBJ1-2; D is possibly TRBD1 (6 bases). Germline values: CDR1 SGHRS, CDR2 YFSETQ. The V end was cut by 0 bases, the J end by 0 bases, with 6 bases between. This CDR3 comprises 14 residues. Here the CDR3 reads CASSLGTANYGYTF. CDR3 nucleotide sequence: TGCGCCAGCAGCTTGGGGACAGCTAACTATGGCTACACCTTC.

J is TRBJ2-1 and V is TRBV10-1, with TRBD2 as a possible D gene (6 bases). Germline V CDR1 and CDR2: WNHNN, SYGVQD (reference sequence). V lost 3 bases and J lost 4, with 13 bases in between. This CDR3 is built from 15 residues. The CDR3 here is CASSDSSGGYNEQFF. CDR3 DNA sequence: TGCGCCAGCAGTGATAGTAGCGGAGGATACAATGAGCAGTTCTTC.

This clone was found once. CDR3: CASTFVFQGAPGTEAFF. CDR3 sequence (DNA): TGTGCCAGCACCTTCGTCTTTCAGGGGGCGCCGGGCACTGAAGCTTTCTTT. This sequence joins TRBV27 and TRBJ1-1; 8 bases line up with TRBD1. The V gene end was trimmed by 7 bases and the J gene end by 4 bases; junction bases not matched to a gene: 17. Germline V gene lookup returns CDR1 MNHEY and CDR2 SMNVEV (reference sequence). This CDR3 has 17 residues.

The CDR3 loop is CASSEGDRLPPLAKNIQYF. The CDR3, as DNA: TGTGCCAGCAGCGAGGGGGACAGGCTCCCCCCGCTAGCCAAAAACATTCAGTACTTC. This sequence joins TRBV14 and TRBJ2-4; 8 nucleotides align to TRBD1. This CDR3 region has 19 residues. V trimming: 5 bases; J trimming: 0 bases; junction bases outside the gene matches: 15. The germline CDR1 and CDR2 sequences are SGHDN and FVKESK.

The CDR3 coding sequence is TGCGCCAGCGGGACAGGGGGTTCCTACGAGCAGTACTTC. It specifies CASGTGGSYEQYF. The chain couples TRBV4-1 to TRBJ2-5, with 11 positions matching TRBD1. Judging by the DNA end, TRBJ2-7 fits better; the J call may be wrong. This CDR3 comprises 13 residues. Germline V gene data show CDR1 as MGHRA and CDR2 as YSYEKL.